The T cell receptor beta chain under discussion was sequenced for a study of blood T cell repertoires in COVID-19. Produced via immunoSEQ multiplex PCR; TCRdb's table is partial and in-frame only. This table holds 150,000 to 200,000 clones, over 70% found once. The clonotype was recovered from a man in his 70s who had been exposed to COVID-19. Sequences were obtained from PBMCs or T cells enriched from blood (not recorded which).

The CDR3 sequence is CASQRDREELFF. The CDR3 nucleotides read TGTGCCAGCCAAAGGGACAGGGAGGAACTGTTTTTT. V usage is TRBV2 and J usage is TRBJ1-4, with 9 bases that match TRBD1. The germline V gene has CDR1 SNHLY and CDR2 FYNNEI. Germline trimming cut 8 bases from V and 12 bases from J; bases unmatched to any gene: 7. This CDR3 comprises 12 residues.